This TCR beta chain was retrieved from a study of blood T cell repertoires in COVID-19. About the study: Sites in the United States, Italy and Spain provided acute and convalescent COVID-19 samples. The analysed material was cDNA or gDNA that came from T cells, B-cell-depleted T cells, or PBMCs.

Authors' methods: Reference gene primer amplification yielded estimated nucleated cell counts. The method was immunoSEQ multiplex PCR; TCRdb's version includes in-frame clones alone and lacks a portion of them. Clone size and the V and J calls come from that table; the DNA yielded D and trimming. The table has just over 150,000 clones, about 80% seen once. The CDR3 is 18 residues long. V trimming: 6 bases; J trimming: 1 base; junction bases outside the gene matches: 9. Germline loops: CDR1 SGHTA, CDR2 FQGTGA. The sample holds one count of this clone. J is TRBJ2-1 and V is TRBV7-3, with 13 bases aligning to TRBD2. This TCR came from a man aged 55 to 70 with acute or convalescent COVID-19. Source material: peripheral blood. CDR3 loop: CASRGLAGPKLSYNEQFF. The CDR3 DNA sequence: TGTGCCAGCAGGGGACTAGCGGGACCCAAGCTTTCCTACAATGAGCAGTTCTTC.